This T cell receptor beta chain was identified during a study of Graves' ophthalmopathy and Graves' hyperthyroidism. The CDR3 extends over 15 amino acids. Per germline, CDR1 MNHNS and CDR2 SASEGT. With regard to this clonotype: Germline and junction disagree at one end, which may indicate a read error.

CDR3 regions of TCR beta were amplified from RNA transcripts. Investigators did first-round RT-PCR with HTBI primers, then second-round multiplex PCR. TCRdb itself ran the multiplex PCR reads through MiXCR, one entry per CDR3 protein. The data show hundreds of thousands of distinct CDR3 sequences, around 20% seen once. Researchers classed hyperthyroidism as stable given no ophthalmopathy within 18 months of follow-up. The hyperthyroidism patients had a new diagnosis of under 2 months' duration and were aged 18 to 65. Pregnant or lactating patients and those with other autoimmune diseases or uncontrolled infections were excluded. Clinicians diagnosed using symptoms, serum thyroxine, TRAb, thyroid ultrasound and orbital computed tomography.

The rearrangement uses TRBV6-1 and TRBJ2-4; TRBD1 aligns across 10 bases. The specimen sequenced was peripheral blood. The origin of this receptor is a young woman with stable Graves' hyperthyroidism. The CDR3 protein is CASSEAGTGAHIKYF. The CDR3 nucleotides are TGTGCCAGCAGTGAAGCGGGGACAGGGGCCCACATTAAGTACTTC.